The clone carrying this T cell receptor beta chain was seen repeatedly, ten times or more. The antigen is undetermined. During its preparation, the TCRbeta library received unique molecular identifiers. One entry per CDR3 protein, called by TCRdb with MiXCR from the PCR reads. Of 200,000 to 300,000 distinct CDR3 sequences listed, about 23% are singletons. The source of the sample is a study of T-cell reconstitution after alpha-beta-depleted transplantation in children. Overall study findings and caveats: Recipient T cells and thymic progenitors that survived were the source of the high TCRbeta diversity seen at day 60 in some patients. One year after transplant, T-cell counts and diversity came mostly from newly produced T cells.

The receptor was derived from a girl aged 2 to 9 with Fanconi anemia, due to receive a stem cell transplant. Sequenced here: PBMCs, sampled before TCRalphabeta/CD19-depleted stem cell transplant.

CDR3 sequence reads: CASSLMGTSGIGEQFF. CDR3 DNA: TGTGCCAGCAGCCTAATGGGGACTAGCGGGATCGGCGAGCAGTTCTTC. This sequence joins TRBV4-2 and TRBJ2-1, with TRBD2 matching over 13 bases. Germline trimming cut 4 bases from V and 10 bases from J; bases unmatched to any gene: 10. Per germline, CDR1 LGHNA and CDR2 YNFKEQ. The CDR3 sequence is 16 residues long.